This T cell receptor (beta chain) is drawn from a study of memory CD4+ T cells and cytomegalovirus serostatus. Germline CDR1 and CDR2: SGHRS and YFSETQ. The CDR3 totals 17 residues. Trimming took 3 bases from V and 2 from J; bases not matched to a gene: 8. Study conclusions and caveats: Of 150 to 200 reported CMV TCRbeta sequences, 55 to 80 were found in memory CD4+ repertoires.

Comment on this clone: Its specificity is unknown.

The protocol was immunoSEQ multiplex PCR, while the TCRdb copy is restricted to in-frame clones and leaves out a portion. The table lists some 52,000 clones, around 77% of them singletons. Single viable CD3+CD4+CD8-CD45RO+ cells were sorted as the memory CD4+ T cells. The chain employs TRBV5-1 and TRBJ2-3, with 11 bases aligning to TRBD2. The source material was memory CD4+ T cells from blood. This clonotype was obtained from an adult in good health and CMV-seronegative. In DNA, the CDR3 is TGCGCCAGCAGCTGGGGTTCGACTAGCGGGGCCACAGATACGCAGTATTTT. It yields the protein CASSWGSTSGATDTQYF.